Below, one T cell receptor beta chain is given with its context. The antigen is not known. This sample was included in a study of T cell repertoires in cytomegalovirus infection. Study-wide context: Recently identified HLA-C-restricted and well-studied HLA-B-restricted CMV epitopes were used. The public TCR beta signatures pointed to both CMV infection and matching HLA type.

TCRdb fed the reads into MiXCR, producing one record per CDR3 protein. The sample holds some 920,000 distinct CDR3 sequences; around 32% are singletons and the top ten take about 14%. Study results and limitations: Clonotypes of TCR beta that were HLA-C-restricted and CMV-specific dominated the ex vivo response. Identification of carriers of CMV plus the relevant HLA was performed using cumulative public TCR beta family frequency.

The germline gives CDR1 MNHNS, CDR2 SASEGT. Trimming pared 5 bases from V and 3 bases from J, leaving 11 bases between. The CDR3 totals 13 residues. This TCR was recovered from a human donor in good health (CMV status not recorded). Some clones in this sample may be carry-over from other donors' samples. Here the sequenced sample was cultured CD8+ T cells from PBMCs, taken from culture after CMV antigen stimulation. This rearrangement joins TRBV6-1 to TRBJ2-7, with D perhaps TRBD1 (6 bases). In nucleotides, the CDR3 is TGTGCCAGCAGTTACAGGGACGGCTACGAGCAGTACTTC. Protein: CASSYRDGYEQYF.